The sequence of this T cell receptor beta chain was determined in a study of PD-L1 blockade in urothelial cancer (dated by TCRdb to 2015 to 2018). As for the study more broadly: All patients started therapy at some point between 2014 and 2016 and received atezolizumab 1,200 mg intravenously every 3 weeks. About 90% of the roughly 29 patients were identified as males with urothelial cancer of bladder origin, and a prior smoking history was reported by 18 of 29 patients. An ECOG performance status of 0 or 1 was recorded for the patients, and 0 to 3 prior chemotherapy regimens had been received by the patients. Blood samples were analyzed 3 weeks after the start of treatment (second dose) and 6 weeks after the start of treatment. A median of roughly 140,000 T cells and 80,000 to 100,000 unique TCRs was obtained from blood samples, and a median clonality of 0.080 was observed. Somatic, immune and clinical correlates of response to PD-L1 blockade with atezolizumab in urothelial cancer were the focus of an exploratory multi-omic analysis. Pretreatment tumor samples and matched peripheral blood, collected serially before and after atezolizumab treatment, underwent TCR sequencing. Durable clinical benefit was defined as a progression-free survival longer than 6 months, and TCR features were additionally tested against progression-free survival and overall survival. In the same patients who had TCR sequencing, pretreatment tumors also underwent whole exome sequencing and RNA sequencing. Eight or nine patients reached durable clinical benefit, while some 21 patients did not. Pretreatment blood TCR-seq was available for about 27 patients, at least one posttreatment blood collection was obtained for approximately 25 patients, and tumor TCR-seq was available for approximately 25 patients. The investigation overall reported the following: Among patients with durable benefit, tumor-associated TCR clones showed greater expansion in peripheral blood 3 weeks after treatment started (n of about 21, p = 0.022). Improved progression-free and overall survival was found to be associated with pretreatment peripheral blood TCR clonality below the median. Because the sample size was small (n = 29) and many of the analyses were exploratory, the results are meant to be hypothesis-generating.

V and J are truncated by 5 bases and 2 bases respectively, leaving an intervening sequence of 14 bases. The CDR3 runs 15 residues from the cysteine to the phenylalanine. Only CDR3 DNA remains: 45 bases, in frame from the first base. CDR1 is given as SEHNR and CDR2 as FQNEAQ, both from the germline V gene (reference sequence). About this clone: It lacks a known antigen. Base qualities are not at hand, and no much larger clone is one base apart.

Synthetic TCR analog templates were spiked into each PCR so that absolute template abundance could be estimated from read counts. The immunoSEQ assay was used to amplify TCRbeta CDR3 regions from genomic DNA with bias-controlled V and J gene primers. Sequencing of rearranged TCRbeta segments was performed at approximately 20X coverage. On the study's bioinformatics: Clustering was used to correct sequencing errors, and CDR3s were annotated against IMGT so that V, D and J genes could be assigned. Out-of-frame and stop-codon sequences were excluded, and only productive TCRbeta rearrangements were used in downstream analyses. To compute clonality, Shannon entropy was normalized by the log of the number of unique productive sequences and then subtracted from one. Clones differing between time points or between blood and tumor were identified using Fisher's exact test with Benjamini-Hochberg correction, with an adjusted p below 0.01 applied as the threshold. The source is immuneACCESS, and TCRdb retained only in-frame sequences with V and J called. Part of the clones is not carried over; for the studies checked, unresolved V genes explain less than half of this, and the remainder is unexplained. The V and J calls and clone size come from that table; D and trimming were worked out from the DNA. Within this sample are some 110,000 clones, with around 90% of them counted one time only. The ten biggest clones cover 3% to 4.5% of the sample.

According to the study, the label for this sample's time point signals: peripheral blood 6 weeks after treatment start. A cohort of approximately 30 patients with locally advanced or metastatic urothelial carcinoma, treated at Memorial Sloan Kettering on a trial protocol, was included. Peripheral blood mononuclear cells were collected pretreatment and during treatment, with between 1 and 8 total time points obtained per patient. The Qiagen DNeasy Blood extraction kit was used to purify genomic DNA from total PBMCs and tumor samples. PBMCs were collected pretreatment and during treatment, and were isolated and stored as previously described.

Recombination connected TRBV7-9 to TRBJ2-3; matching of 7 bases hints at TRBD2 as the D gene. The sequence was collected from a man aged 55-75 years with urothelial cancer. The source material was PBMCs, sampled around atezolizumab (anti-PD-L1) treatment. CDR3 protein: CASSLGGQPTDTQYF. The nucleotides are TGTGCCAGCAGCCTCGGGGGGCAGCCCACAGATACGCAGTATTTT.